The 22 T cell receptor beta chains reported below all come from one sample, sequenced in a study of blood T cell repertoires in COVID-19. Method: immunoSEQ multiplex PCR; TCRdb's copy keeps in-frame clones and lacks some. The sample lists 85,000 to 120,000 clones; 91% were seen once. The source material was peripheral blood. The source is a man in his late teens or twenties with acute or convalescent COVID-19.

This clone was picked up a small number of times. This chain uses TRBV19 with TRBJ1-5; TRBD1 might be the D (6 bases). CDR1 and CDR2 from the germline V gene are LNHDA and SQIVND (reference sequence). There are 14 residues in the CDR3. V lost 3 bases and J lost 7, with 13 bases in between. The CDR3 nucleotides are TGTGCCAGTAGTATTTGGGAGGGGGACCAGCCCCAGCATTTT. This translates into CASSIWEGDQPQHF.

This chain connects TRBV18 to TRBJ2-7, with 7 positions matching TRBD1. Germline CDR1 is KGHSH and CDR2 is LQKENI. V lost 4 bases, J lost 3 bases, and 6 bases stayed unmatched. This CDR3 region has 14 residues. The CDR3 here is CASSRGQADYEQYF. The CDR3 coding sequence is TGTGCCAGCTCACGAGGACAGGCGGACTACGAGCAGTACTTC. Full variable domain (rest looked up from reference TRBV18 and TRBJ2-7): NAGVMQNPRHLVRRRGQEARLRCSPMKGHSHVYWYRQLPEEGLKFMVYLQKENIIDESGMPKERFSAEFPKEGPSILRIQQVVRGDSAAYFCASSRGQADYEQYFGPGTRLTVT.

The CDR3 spells CASSRSSQGVYEQYF. In DNA form, the CDR3 reads TGTGCCAGCAGCCGATCGTCCCAGGGGGTCTACGAGCAGTACTTC. The chain couples TRBV3-1 (or the pseudogene TRBV3-2) to TRBJ2-7; 7 bases map to TRBD1. J lost 3 bases, V lost 4 bases, and 9 bases had no gene match. Germline CDR1 and CDR2: LGHDT and YNNKEL (reference sequence). This CDR3 has 15 residues.

The V gene is TRBV5-1, the J gene TRBJ1-5, with 10 bases that match TRBD1. Germline V gives CDR1 SGHRS, CDR2 YFSETQ. CDR3 size: 14 residues. With 7 bases clipped from V and 5 bases from J, the junction kept 6 bases outside the gene matches. As DNA, the CDR3 is TGCGCCAGCGTCCGGGACAGGGGTTATCAGCCCCAGCATTTT. It is translated as CASVRDRGYQPQHF.

Points on this clone: Other DNA sequences in this specimen translate into the identical CDR3. The chain joins TRBV5-1 to TRBJ1-2; D not certain. Germline CDR1 SGHRS, CDR2 YFSETQ. The CDR3 spans 14 residues. V lost 0 bases to trimming and J lost 0 bases, with 6 bases between them. The CDR3 bases are TGCGCCAGCAGCTTGGCGACAACTAACTATGGCTACACCTTC. This codes for CASSLATTNYGYTF.

The chain couples TRBV5-1 to TRBJ1-4; 7 bases are shared with TRBD1. The V segment lost 0 bases and the J segment 10 bases; nucleotides outside the gene matches: 12. The germline V gene has CDR1 SGHRS and CDR2 YFSETQ. The CDR3 is 16 residues long. The CDR3 reads CASSLEGAGGEAKLFF. The CDR3 coding sequence is TGCGCCAGCAGCTTGGAAGGGGCAGGGGGAGAGGCAAAACTGTTTTTT.

The CDR3 sequence is CASSEALGQGGQDTQYF. The CDR3 DNA follows: TGTGCCAGCAGTGAAGCGCTTGGACAGGGCGGTCAAGATACGCAGTATTTT. The chain has TRBV2 and TRBJ2-3, with 8 bases lining up with TRBD1. The CDR3 has 17 amino acids. Trimming took 0 bases from V and 5 from J; bases not matched to a gene: 10. Germline-derived CDR1 and CDR2 are SNHLY and FYNNEI. Drawing the rest from reference TRBV2 and TRBJ2-3, the complete variable domain is EPEVTQTPSHQVTQMGQEVILRCVPISNHLYFYWYRQILGQKVEFLVSFYNNEISEKSEIFDDQFSVERPDGSNFTLKIRSTKLEDSAMYFCASSEALGQGGQDTQYFGPGTRLTVL.

V is TRBV7-8 and J is TRBJ2-2; D unresolved. Trimming removed 1 base at V and 6 bases at J, with 6 bases between. Germline V CDR1 and CDR2: SGHVS, FQNEAQ. CDR3 length: 13 residues. CDR3 DNA sequence: TGTGCCAGCAGCTTAGTTTCTGCCGGGGAGCTGTTTTTT. This encodes CASSLVSAGELFF.

A single count supports this clone. The chain employs TRBV18 and TRBJ1-6, with 11 bases aligning to TRBD1. CDR3 size: 18 residues. Per the germline V gene, CDR1 is KGHSH and CDR2 is LQKENI. Trimming took 1 base from V and 0 from J; bases not matched to a gene: 2. CDR3 protein: CASSPRDRGISYNSPLHF. CDR3 DNA: TGTGCCAGCTCACCACGGGACAGGGGGATCTCCTATAATTCACCCCTCCACTTT.

This chain uses TRBV6-5 with TRBJ1-4; D might be TRBD1 (5 bases). Trimming cost V 7 bases and J 5 bases, with 14 bases left between them. There are 14 residues in the CDR3. Germline-derived CDR1 and CDR2 are MNHEY and SVGAGI. The CDR3 reads CASTTRQGNEKLFF. CDR3 in DNA: TGTGCCAGCACCACACGCCAGGGAAATGAAAAACTGTTTTTT.

This chain links TRBV9 with TRBJ2-5; TRBD2 might be the D (5 bases). This CDR3 spans 16 amino acids. Germline lookup yields CDR1 SGDLS and CDR2 YYNGEE. Trimming left V 4 bases short and J 4 bases short, with 20 bases between. The CDR3 DNA follows: TGTGCCAGCAGCCCGGGGATACAAAGTGGGTTAGAGACCCAGTACTTC. This translates into CASSPGIQSGLETQYF.

In its sample, this clone was seen once. The chain joins TRBV6-5 to TRBJ1-1; the D gene is possibly TRBD1 (5 bases). Trimming cost V 1 base and J 6 bases, with 12 bases left between them. This CDR3 has 14 amino acids. The V gene's germline CDR1 is MNHEY and CDR2 SVGAGI. The CDR3 nucleotides are TGTGCCAGCAGTTACTTATCGCGGGGACCTGAAGCTTTCTTT. Translated: CASSYLSRGPEAFF.

This chain joins TRBV30 and TRBJ1-2; D remains ambiguous. V lost 2 bases and J 2 bases, leaving 9 bases between the germline ends. CDR3 length: 13 residues. Germline CDR1 reads GTSNPN; CDR2 reads SVGIG (reference sequence). The CDR3 DNA reads TGTGCCTGGAGTTTGACGCGGAACTATGGCTACACCTTC. Translated: CAWSLTRNYGYTF.

The rearrangement joins TRBV29-1 to TRBJ1-5; perhaps TRBD1 as D (6 bases). Trimming took 6 bases from V and 9 from J, leaving 18 bases between them. CDR3 length equals 13 residues. Germline CDR1 and CDR2: SQVTM and ANQGSEA. The CDR3 spells CSVASGAGPPQHF. As DNA, the CDR3 is TGCAGCGTCGCGTCAGGGGCTGGTCCGCCCCAGCATTTT.

In its sample, this clone was seen once. This sequence joins TRBV27 and TRBJ2-7; the match to TRBD2 covers 7 bases. Germline lookup yields CDR1 MNHEY and CDR2 SMNVEV (reference sequence). The CDR3 loop spans 14 amino acids. Unmatched junction bases numbered 12, after V lost 6 bases and J lost 7 bases. In DNA, the CDR3 is TGTGCCAGCAGCACCTGGGGAGGGGCTCGTGAGCAGTACTTC. Amino acid sequence: CASSTWGGAREQYF.

The chain has TRBV19 and TRBJ2-7, with 8 bases fitting TRBD2. The germline gives CDR1 LNHDA, CDR2 SQIVND (reference sequence). The CDR3 has 14 amino acids. V shed 1 base and J 3 bases; nucleotides not matched to a gene: 2. The CDR3 protein is CASSIGSGDYEQYF. CDR3 nucleotides: TGTGCCAGTAGTATAGGTAGCGGGGACTACGAGCAGTACTTC.

The V and J genes are TRBV2 and TRBJ1-2; D is ambiguous. This CDR3 comprises 14 residues. V lost 4 bases to trimming and J lost 6 bases, with 15 bases between them. Germline assignment: CDR1 SNHLY and CDR2 FYNNEI. This chain's CDR3 is CASSARRPEDGYTF. In DNA, the CDR3 is TGTGCCAGCAGTGCTCGCAGGCCGGAGGATGGCTACACCTTC.

The rearrangement links TRBV30 to TRBJ1-1, with D unclear. The germline CDR1 and CDR2 sequences are GTSNPN and SVGIG (reference sequence). This CDR3 has 13 amino acids. V was pared by 3 bases and J by 5 bases, with 13 bases between. The CDR3 spells CAWRWNSKTEAFF. In DNA form, the CDR3 reads TGTGCCTGGAGGTGGAACAGTAAAACTGAAGCTTTCTTT.

The chain links TRBV29-1 to TRBJ1-1; D call uncertain. Trimming took 7 bases from V and 1 from J, leaving 16 bases between them. Looked up from germline, CDR1 is SQVTM and CDR2 is ANQGSEA. This CDR3 comprises 14 residues. Here the CDR3 reads CSGRRTGGNTEAFF. The CDR3 region has the DNA TGCAGCGGTAGGAGGACCGGCGGGAACACTGAAGCTTTCTTT.

The V call is TRBV24-1, the J call TRBJ2-5; D gene unclear. CDR3 length: 14 amino acids. V was pared by 0 bases and J by 1 base, with 5 bases between. The germline CDR1 and CDR2 sequences are KGHDR and SFDVKD. The CDR3 DNA follows: TGTGCCACCAGTGATTTGGTCAGCCAAGAGACCCAGTACTTC. Translation gives CATSDLVSQETQYF.

V is TRBV9 and J is TRBJ2-1; 8 nucleotides match TRBD1. J lost 7 bases, V lost 0 bases, and 9 bases had no gene match. This CDR3 has 16 residues. CDR1 is SGDLS, CDR2 YYNGEE, per germline. CDR3 amino acids: CASSVGQTGGMNEQFF. The CDR3 DNA follows: TGTGCCAGCAGCGTAGGACAAACAGGGGGGATGAATGAGCAGTTCTTC.

The chain recombines TRBV7-9 with TRBJ1-4, with 7 bases that match TRBD1. The CDR3 totals 13 residues. With V trimmed by 5 bases and J by 7 bases, 4 bases remained unmatched. Looked up from germline, CDR1 is SEHNR and CDR2 is FQNEAQ (reference sequence). CDR3 amino acids: CASSPGGGEKLFF. The CDR3 DNA is TGTGCCAGCAGCCCAGGGGGAGGTGAAAAACTGTTTTTT.